The rows below give T cell receptor beta chains drawn from one sample of a study of control samples from healthy donors and cancer patients. Here immunoSEQ multiplex PCR was the method, and the copy in TCRdb shows in-frame clones only, minus some. The sample includes 150,000 or so clones, 90% to 95% of them seen just once. Material: blood. The receptors come from a woman between 40 and 50 years old in good health. Both conserved end residues are part of each CDR3. The order of the fields is V gene, D gene, clone size, J gene, CDR3 DNA, CDR3 protein. D genes are given only for firm matches. Only part of the rows carry a size: once, few, many, or a class if the clone is expanded.

v_call: TRBV6-5
d_call: .
clone_size: .
j_call: TRBJ2-5
cdr3_nt: TGTGCCAGCAGTTACTCGAATCCCCAAGAGACCCAGTACTTC
cdr3_aa: CASSYSNPQETQYF

v_call: TRBV5-1
d_call: .
clone_size: .
j_call: TRBJ1-1
cdr3_nt: TGCGCCAGCAGCTTAGTGTATCTGAACACTGAAGCTTTCTTT
cdr3_aa: CASSLVYLNTEAFF

v_call: TRBV10-3
d_call: TRBD1
clone_size: .
j_call: TRBJ1-6
cdr3_nt: TGTGCCATCAGTGGGGGACAGGGGCTCTATAATTCACCCCTCCACTTT
cdr3_aa: CAISGGQGLYNSPLHF

v_call: TRBV4-1
d_call: .
clone_size: .
j_call: TRBJ1-2
cdr3_nt: TGCGCCAGCAGCCAAGATGGGGGGGGCACTTGGGGCTATGGCTACACCTTC
cdr3_aa: CASSQDGGGTWGYGYTF

v_call: TRBV6-2/TRBV6-3
d_call: .
clone_size: .
j_call: TRBJ1-1
cdr3_nt: TGTGCCAGCAGTAGGGCAGGACACACTGAAGCTTTCTTT
cdr3_aa: CASSRAGHTEAFF

v_call: TRBV6-5
d_call: .
clone_size: .
j_call: TRBJ1-4
cdr3_nt: TGTGCCAGCAGTTCCACGTATAATGAAAAACTGTTTTTT
cdr3_aa: CASSSTYNEKLFF

v_call: TRBV10-3
d_call: TRBD2
clone_size: .
j_call: TRBJ2-1
cdr3_nt: TGTGCCATCAGTGAGTCGACTAGCGGGATGTACAATGAGCAGTTCTTC
cdr3_aa: CAISESTSGMYNEQFF

v_call: TRBV6-2/TRBV6-3
d_call: .
clone_size: .
j_call: TRBJ2-7
cdr3_nt: TGTGCCAGCAGTTACTCGTCAGGTTCTTCCTACGAGCAGTACTTC
cdr3_aa: CASSYSSGSSYEQYF

v_call: TRBV5-4
d_call: TRBD1
clone_size: .
j_call: TRBJ1-4
cdr3_nt: TGTGCCAGCAGCTCTGGACAGGCTTCTAATGAAAAACTGTTTTTT
cdr3_aa: CASSSGQASNEKLFF

v_call: TRBV7-3
d_call: TRBD1
clone_size: .
j_call: TRBJ2-2
cdr3_nt: TGTGCCAGCAGCGTCAGGGGGCCCCCGAACACCGGGGAGCTGTTTTTT
cdr3_aa: CASSVRGPPNTGELFF

v_call: TRBV3-1/TRBV3-2
d_call: .
clone_size: .
j_call: TRBJ1-6
cdr3_nt: TGTGCCAGCAGCCAAGATATACGGCCGAGACAAAATTCACCCCTCCACTTT
cdr3_aa: CASSQDIRPRQNSPLHF

v_call: TRBV14
d_call: .
clone_size: .
j_call: TRBJ1-3
cdr3_nt: TGTGCCAGCAGCCCCCGGGTCTCCGGAGGGGGAAACACCATATATTTT
cdr3_aa: CASSPRVSGGGNTIYF

v_call: TRBV7-7
d_call: TRBD1
clone_size: .
j_call: TRBJ2-3
cdr3_nt: TGTGCCAGCAGCCCCGGGACAGGGGGCGCAGATACGCAGTATTTT
cdr3_aa: CASSPGTGGADTQYF

v_call: TRBV4-3
d_call: .
clone_size: .
j_call: TRBJ2-2
cdr3_nt: TGCGCCAGCAGCCAAGGGTGGTGGTCTCAGGAACACCGGGGAGCTGTTTTT
cdr3_aa: CASSQGWWSQEHRGAVF

v_call: TRBV7-2
d_call: .
clone_size: .
j_call: TRBJ1-3
cdr3_nt: TGTGCCAGCAGCTTAGAGAACTACTCTGGAAACACCATATATTTT
cdr3_aa: CASSLENYSGNTIYF

v_call: TRBV27
d_call: .
clone_size: few
j_call: TRBJ1-5
cdr3_nt: TGTGCCAGCAGTTTCAGGAGCAATCAGCCCCAGCATTTT
cdr3_aa: CASSFRSNQPQHF

v_call: TRBV11-2
d_call: TRBD1
clone_size: .
j_call: TRBJ2-2
cdr3_nt: TGTGCCAGCAGCTTATCACAGGGGGCCAATACCGGGGAGCTGTTTTTT
cdr3_aa: CASSLSQGANTGELFF

v_call: TRBV30
d_call: .
clone_size: once
j_call: TRBJ1-6
cdr3_nt: TGTGCCTGGGGACAGAGTAATTCACCCCTCCACTTT
cdr3_aa: CAWGQSNSPLHF

v_call: TRBV4-3
d_call: .
clone_size: .
j_call: TRBJ1-4
cdr3_nt: TGCGCCAGCAGCCAAGCGGGGGCGACTAATGAAAAACTGTTTTTT
cdr3_aa: CASSQAGATNEKLFF

v_call: TRBV19
d_call: .
clone_size: .
j_call: TRBJ1-1
cdr3_nt: TGTGCCAGTAGTATGCTGAGGGGAAGAGGGACCACTGAAGCTTTCTTT
cdr3_aa: CASSMLRGRGTTEAFF

v_call: TRBV5-1
d_call: .
clone_size: .
j_call: TRBJ1-1
cdr3_nt: TGCGCCAGCAGCTTGGTTCCAGAGGACACTGAAGCTTTCTTT
cdr3_aa: CASSLVPEDTEAFF

v_call: TRBV19
d_call: .
clone_size: .
j_call: TRBJ2-7
cdr3_nt: TGTGCCAGTAGTATAGTAGGGACCGACTACGAGCAGTACTTC
cdr3_aa: CASSIVGTDYEQYF

v_call: TRBV19
d_call: TRBD2
clone_size: .
j_call: TRBJ2-3
cdr3_nt: TGTGCCAGTAGCGGTAGAGGTGCGGGGGTCACAGATACGCAGTATTTT
cdr3_aa: CASSGRGAGVTDTQYF

v_call: TRBV4-3
d_call: TRBD1
clone_size: .
j_call: TRBJ1-4
cdr3_nt: TGCGCCAGCAGCCAAGAGTTCGGACAGGGAGACGAAAAACTGTTTTTT
cdr3_aa: CASSQEFGQGDEKLFF

v_call: TRBV6-2/TRBV6-3
d_call: .
clone_size: few
j_call: TRBJ1-5
cdr3_nt: TGTGCCAGCAGCCCCGGGAGGGGCGAGCAGCCCCAGCATTTT
cdr3_aa: CASSPGRGEQPQHF

v_call: TRBV7-9
d_call: .
clone_size: .
j_call: TRBJ1-1
cdr3_nt: TGTGCCAGCAGCTTAGCGGACGGCGAAGCTTTCTTT
cdr3_aa: CASSLADGEAFF

v_call: TRBV5-4
d_call: .
clone_size: few
j_call: TRBJ1-1
cdr3_nt: TGTGCCAGCAGCTTGAAGTCCCAGGGCGGCACTGAAGCTTTCTTT
cdr3_aa: CASSLKSQGGTEAFF

v_call: TRBV5-6
d_call: TRBD1
clone_size: .
j_call: TRBJ2-4
cdr3_nt: TGTGCCAGCAGCGACCGGGACAGGGACAAAAACATTCAGTACTTC
cdr3_aa: CASSDRDRDKNIQYF

v_call: TRBV13
d_call: .
clone_size: .
j_call: TRBJ1-1
cdr3_nt: TGTGCCAGCAGCTTAAATGGGATTACTGAAGCTTTCTTT
cdr3_aa: CASSLNGITEAFF

v_call: TRBV7-2
d_call: .
clone_size: .
j_call: TRBJ2-4
cdr3_nt: TGTGCCAGCAGCCAATCGGACCTAAACATTCAGTACTTC
cdr3_aa: CASSQSDLNIQYF

v_call: TRBV18
d_call: .
clone_size: .
j_call: TRBJ1-6
cdr3_nt: TGTGCCAGCTCACCCCTGGACAGTAATTCACCCCTCCACTTT
cdr3_aa: CASSPLDSNSPLHF

v_call: TRBV6-2/TRBV6-3
d_call: TRBD1
clone_size: .
j_call: TRBJ1-5
cdr3_nt: TGTGCCAGCAGTTACCCGAGGCAAGGGGGCTTCAATCAGCCCCAGCATTTT
cdr3_aa: CASSYPRQGGFNQPQHF

v_call: TRBV19
d_call: .
clone_size: .
j_call: TRBJ1-5
cdr3_nt: TGTGCCAGTAGTCATCTCTTTGGAGGGCGGGATCAGCCCCAGCATTTT
cdr3_aa: CASSHLFGGRDQPQHF

v_call: TRBV11-2
d_call: TRBD1
clone_size: .
j_call: TRBJ1-1
cdr3_nt: TGTGCCAGCAGCTTAACGGGACAGGGGGCTTCTGAAGCTTTCTTT
cdr3_aa: CASSLTGQGASEAFF

v_call: TRBV20-1
d_call: TRBD2
clone_size: .
j_call: TRBJ2-1
cdr3_nt: TGCAGTGCTAGTTTTGCGGGAGCCTCCTCCTACAATGAGCAGTTCTTC
cdr3_aa: CSASFAGASSYNEQFF

v_call: TRBV29-1
d_call: .
clone_size: .
j_call: TRBJ1-1
cdr3_nt: TGCAGCGTTGGAGGGATGAACACTGAAGCTTTCTTT
cdr3_aa: CSVGGMNTEAFF

v_call: TRBV6-5
d_call: .
clone_size: .
j_call: TRBJ2-5
cdr3_nt: TGTGCCAGCAGTTCGGGGGCCGGTCCATCGGGAGAGACCCAGTACTTC
cdr3_aa: CASSSGAGPSGETQYF

v_call: TRBV5-1
d_call: .
clone_size: .
j_call: TRBJ2-4
cdr3_nt: TGCGCCAGCAGTTCACAGGGCCATATTCAGTACTTC
cdr3_aa: CASSSQGHIQYF

v_call: TRBV18
d_call: TRBD1
clone_size: .
j_call: TRBJ2-5
cdr3_nt: TGTGCCAGCTCACTCGGACAGGGGGGAGAGACCCAGTACTTC
cdr3_aa: CASSLGQGGETQYF

v_call: TRBV30
d_call: TRBD1
clone_size: .
j_call: TRBJ1-3
cdr3_nt: TGTGCCTGGAGCCGGGACAGCTCTGGAAACACCATATATTTT
cdr3_aa: CAWSRDSSGNTIYF

v_call: TRBV11-3
d_call: .
clone_size: .
j_call: TRBJ1-1
cdr3_nt: TGTGCCAGCAGCGCCCAGATGAACACTGAAGCTTTCTTT
cdr3_aa: CASSAQMNTEAFF

v_call: TRBV4-2
d_call: TRBD2
clone_size: .
j_call: TRBJ2-7
cdr3_nt: TGTGCCAGCAGCCAAGATTCTAGCGGGGTATACGAGCAGTACTTC
cdr3_aa: CASSQDSSGVYEQYF

v_call: TRBV6-5
d_call: TRBD1
clone_size: .
j_call: TRBJ1-3
cdr3_nt: TGTGCCAGCAGGGGGGGTGGACAGGGGCACACCATATATTTT
cdr3_aa: CASRGGGQGHTIYF

v_call: TRBV4-1
d_call: .
clone_size: .
j_call: TRBJ1-2
cdr3_nt: TGCGCCAGCAGCCAAGATACCCTCTTATCCTATGGCTACACCTTC
cdr3_aa: CASSQDTLLSYGYTF

v_call: TRBV19
d_call: .
clone_size: .
j_call: TRBJ1-2
cdr3_nt: TGTGCCAGTAGTTCATCTGGTCCGCAGAAGAGGGGCTACACCTTC
cdr3_aa: CASSSSGPQKRGYTF

v_call: TRBV13
d_call: .
clone_size: .
j_call: TRBJ2-7
cdr3_nt: TGTGCCAGCAGCTTAGCTTATAAGGGTTACGAGCAGTACTTC
cdr3_aa: CASSLAYKGYEQYF

v_call: TRBV11-3
d_call: TRBD2
clone_size: .
j_call: TRBJ2-3
cdr3_nt: TGTGCCAGCAGCTCCGGACTAGCGGGAGGCCCTGGGGTCGCAGATACGCAGTATTTT
cdr3_aa: CASSSGLAGGPGVADTQYF

v_call: TRBV27
d_call: TRBD1
clone_size: .
j_call: TRBJ2-7
cdr3_nt: TGTGCCAGCAGTCATATGGGACAGGGCTACGAGCAGTACTTC
cdr3_aa: CASSHMGQGYEQYF

v_call: TRBV19
d_call: TRBD1
clone_size: .
j_call: TRBJ2-3
cdr3_nt: TGTGCCTCTGGGACAGGAGGGCCTGATACGCAGTATTTT
cdr3_aa: CASGTGGPDTQYF

v_call: TRBV7-2
d_call: .
clone_size: .
j_call: TRBJ1-3
cdr3_nt: TGTGCCAGCAGCTTAGGACGGGGCTCTGGAAACACCATATATTTT
cdr3_aa: CASSLGRGSGNTIYF

v_call: TRBV6-5
d_call: .
clone_size: .
j_call: TRBJ1-1
cdr3_nt: TGTGCCAGCTCCATTCACTGGAACACTGAAGCTTTCTTT
cdr3_aa: CASSIHWNTEAFF

v_call: TRBV5-1
d_call: TRBD2
clone_size: .
j_call: TRBJ2-2
cdr3_nt: TGCGCCAGCATTCTAGCGGGAGGTACCACCGGGGAGCTGTTTTTT
cdr3_aa: CASILAGGTTGELFF

v_call: TRBV12-3/TRBV12-4
d_call: .
clone_size: .
j_call: TRBJ1-1
cdr3_nt: TGTGCCAGCAGTTTGTTGGGGCAGACTGAAGCTTTCTTT
cdr3_aa: CASSLLGQTEAFF

v_call: TRBV30
d_call: .
clone_size: .
j_call: TRBJ2-5
cdr3_nt: TGTGCCTGGAGTAATCTAGTCCCAGAGACCCAGTACTTC
cdr3_aa: CAWSNLVPETQYF

v_call: TRBV30
d_call: TRBD1
clone_size: .
j_call: TRBJ1-6
cdr3_nt: TGTGCCTGGAGTGACAGTCAGGGGGCCTGGAATTCACCCCTCCACTTT
cdr3_aa: CAWSDSQGAWNSPLHF

v_call: TRBV4-1
d_call: .
clone_size: .
j_call: TRBJ1-1
cdr3_nt: TGCGCCAGCAGCCTGAAGCTAGGGAAAAACACTGAAGCTTTCTTT
cdr3_aa: CASSLKLGKNTEAFF

v_call: TRBV7-9
d_call: TRBD1
clone_size: .
j_call: TRBJ2-5
cdr3_nt: TGTGCCAGCAGCTCCGGTGTAACAGGGGGAGCAGAGACCCAGTACTTC
cdr3_aa: CASSSGVTGGAETQYF